This T cell receptor beta chain was sequenced during a study of blood T cell repertoires in COVID-19. At the level of the study: Italy, Spain and the United States were the sources of the convalescent and acute COVID-19 samples. Sample material is recorded as cDNA or gDNA derived from T cells, B-cell-depleted T cells, or PBMCs.

Original analysis: Reference gene primer amplification yielded estimated nucleated cell counts. Assay used: immunoSEQ multiplex PCR; TCRdb lists only in-frame clones, some missing. V, J and clone size are those of that table, while D and trimming were read from the DNA. The sample shows around 250,000 clones, roughly 85% of them seen only once. Looked up from germline, CDR1 is LGHNA and CDR2 is YNFKEQ. CDR3 length: 13 amino acids. The V and J ends lost 7 bases and 3 bases respectively, with 12 bases between them. Sequencing was carried out using peripheral blood. The genes are TRBV4-2 and TRBJ1-1, with D possibly TRBD1 on 5 matching bases. The origin of this receptor is a man aged 30 to 39 who had recovered from COVID-19. The CDR3 sequence: CASNPGGDTEAFF. As DNA, the CDR3 is TGTGCCAGCAACCCCGGGGGAGACACTGAAGCTTTCTTT.